This T cell receptor beta chain was identified in a study of molecular identifiers for immune sequencing clone quantification. The CDR3 has 13 residues. Trimming removed 6 bases from V and 2 bases from J; junction bases left unmatched: 4. Germline V gene lookup returns CDR1 DFQATT and CDR2 SNEGSKA (reference sequence). Study-wide results and limits: More than 99% of effector molecules, versus under 1% of naive-cell molecules, belonged to clones above 20 RNA copies.

From the PCR reads, TCRdb called clonotypes with MiXCR, one entry per CDR3 protein. The profile shows 50,000 to 65,000 distinct CDR3 sequences, around 27% of them singletons. In this sample, this clonotype turned up many times. Its cognate antigen is unknown. J is TRBJ1-2 and V is TRBV20-1, with 9 bases aligning to TRBD1. This TCR derives from a human donor in good health. Some libraries in this study had Jurkat cell RNA spiked in. The source material was naive CD8+ T cells from blood, with Jurkat cell RNA spiked in. Stated subset: FACS-sorted CD8+CD4-CCR7+CD45RA+ naive T cells. The CDR3 loop reads CSAEGTGNYGYTF. The CDR3 DNA reads as TGCAGTGCAGAGGGGACAGGGAACTATGGCTACACCTTC.